Below are 5 T cell receptor beta chains sequenced from a single sample in a study of shared clonotypes between healthy human individuals. This table comes from immunoSEQ multiplex PCR, and its TCRdb copy is limited to in-frame clones, with some not included. The sample includes more than 400,000 clones, less than 96% of them seen just once. The sequencing sample was made of naive CD4+ T cells sorted from blood. The sample's subset: CD45RA+ positively selected. Source of these receptors: a woman between 25 and 40 years old in good health.

The genes are TRBV7-2 and TRBJ1-1; D gene unclear. The CDR3 is 14 residues long. The V gene lost 1 base and the J gene lost 8 bases, with 14 bases spanning the gap. Germline V gene lookup returns CDR1 SGHTA and CDR2 FQGNSA. CDR3 protein: CASSLGVPSSEAFF. The CDR3 DNA sequence: TGTGCCAGCAGCTTAGGGGTGCCCAGCTCCGAAGCTTTCTTT.

The chain recombines TRBV6-1 with TRBJ2-3; TRBD2 is a possible D gene (6 bases). The V and J ends lost 1 base and 5 bases respectively, with 19 bases between them. Germline V gene sequence: CDR1 MNHNS, CDR2 SASEGT. There are 17 residues in the CDR3. CDR3 sequence (DNA): TGTGCCAGCAGTGAAGATGGGGACCGGGAGATGATAGATACGCAGTATTTT. This codes for CASSEDGDREMIDTQYF.

V gene TRBV2 combines with J gene TRBJ2-1; either TRBD1 or TRBD2 may supply D (6 bases each). From germline, CDR1 is SNHLY and CDR2 FYNNEI. The V end lost 7 bases, the J end lost 2 bases, and 12 bases lay between the germline ends. The CDR3 extends over 14 amino acids. The CDR3 DNA sequence: TGTGCCAGCAAAGGGGGGTCACCCTACAATGAGCAGTTCTTC. This sequence encodes CASKGGSPYNEQFF.

The chain recombines TRBV11-3 with TRBJ1-2, with a tentative D call TRBD1 (5 bases). V was pared by 1 base and J by 7 bases, with 16 bases between. This CDR3 has 15 residues. Germline V CDR1 and CDR2: SGHNT, YENEEA. CDR3 sequence (DNA): TGTGCCAGCAGCTTAGGCCGTCGGGGGAGTAGTGGCTACACCTTC. Its translation is CASSLGRRGSSGYTF. The variable domain in full, completed from reference TRBV11-3 and TRBJ1-2, reads EAGVVQSPRYKIIEKKQPVAFWCNPISGHNTLYWYLQNLGQGPELLIRYENEEAVDDSQLPKDRFSAERLKGVDSTLKIQPAELGDSAVYLCASSLGRRGSSGYTFGSGTRLTVV.

The chain has TRBV11-1 and TRBJ2-3, with D possibly TRBD2 on 5 matching bases. Germline assignment: CDR1 SGHAT and CDR2 FQDESV (reference sequence). The CDR3 is 16 residues long. Trimming removed 0 bases from V and 2 bases from J, with 12 bases in between. CDR3 nucleotides: TGTGCCAGCAGCTTAGCCGCTAGCCTTCCCACAGATACGCAGTATTTT. It codes for CASSLAASLPTDTQYF.